Each of the 26 T cell receptor beta chains below was sequenced from the same sample in a study of T cell repertoires in urothelial bladder cancer. Only in-frame clones appear in the TCRdb table, and some are missing; sequencing was by immunoSEQ multiplex PCR. The table includes around 2,000 clones, under 80% detected once. Input material: tumor-infiltrating cells from bladder cancer. These receptors were obtained from a human donor with urothelial carcinoma.

This rearrangement joins TRBV4-1 to TRBJ2-1; 8 positions agree with TRBD2. Germline V gives CDR1 MGHRA, CDR2 YSYEKL. This CDR3 has 17 amino acids. Trimming cost V 0 bases and J 4 bases; bases outside gene matches: 8. The CDR3 region has the DNA TGCGCCAGCAGCCAAGATCTGAGCGGGGGCCAATACAATGAGCAGTTCTTC. Protein sequence: CASSQDLSGGQYNEQFF.

The V gene is TRBV5-1, the J gene TRBJ2-3, with 7 nucleotides matching TRBD2. The V gene's germline CDR1 is SGHRS and CDR2 YFSETQ. The V and J ends lost 0 bases and 6 bases, in that order; junction bases with no gene match: 10. The CDR3 is made up of 16 amino acids. This chain's CDR3 is CASSLAGGTSGDTQYF. In nucleotides, the CDR3 is TGCGCCAGCAGCTTGGCCGGGGGGACCTCGGGGGATACGCAGTATTTT. Based on the CDR3 plus reference TRBV5-1 and TRBJ2-3, the full variable domain is KAGVTQTPRYLIKTRGQQVTLSCSPISGHRSVSWYQQTPGQGLQFLFEYFSETQRNKGNFPGRFSGRQFSNSRSEMNVSTLELGDSALYLCASSLAGGTSGDTQYFGPGTRLTVL.

This clone has just a few counts. This chain connects TRBV9 to TRBJ2-7; D remains ambiguous. Trimming took off 2 bases at V and 2 bases at J, with 11 bases between the two ends. CDR3 size: 14 residues. CDR1 SGDLS and CDR2 YYNGEE come from the germline V gene. This chain's CDR3 is CASSVGLQAYEQYF. CDR3 bases: TGTGCCAGCAGCGTGGGCCTCCAGGCCTACGAGCAGTACTTC.

The chain links TRBV6-6 to TRBJ2-3; 11 positions match TRBD2. Germline V gene lookup returns CDR1 MNHNY and CDR2 SVGAGI (reference sequence). This CDR3 comprises 14 residues. Germline trimming cut 5 bases from V and 3 bases from J; bases unmatched to any gene: 1. CDR3 DNA sequence: TGTGCCAGCAGTAGACTAGCGGGGACAGATACGCAGTATTTT. Protein: CASSRLAGTDTQYF.

V gene TRBV2 combines with J gene TRBJ1-5; D gene ambiguous. The CDR3 consists of 13 residues. Trimming removed 4 bases at V and 9 bases at J, with 13 bases between. Germline V gene data show CDR1 as SNHLY and CDR2 as FYNNEI. This CDR3 is CASSVQINWPQHF. CDR3 coding DNA: TGTGCCAGCAGTGTCCAAATTAACTGGCCCCAGCATTTT.

This clone is judged large. The chain couples TRBV9 to TRBJ2-2, with 7 bases fitting TRBD2. Germline CDR1 reads SGDLS; CDR2 reads YYNGEE. V was clipped by 5 bases and J by 2 bases; unmatched bases: 6. The CDR3 has 15 amino acids. CDR3 in DNA: TGTGCCAGCAGTCCCGGGACTATTAACACCGGGGAGCTGTTTTTT. Translation gives CASSPGTINTGELFF.

The chain employs TRBV6-5 and TRBJ1-2; D may be TRBD1 (5 bases). This CDR3 region has 14 residues. Germline CDR1 and CDR2: MNHEY and SVGAGI. V was pared by 6 bases and J by 8 bases, with 19 bases between. The CDR3 sequence is CASRARGPKGGYTF. Written as DNA, the CDR3 is TGTGCCAGCAGGGCTAGGGGACCGAAAGGCGGCTACACCTTC.

The genes are TRBV5-6 and TRBJ2-3; weak D call: TRBD2 (5 bases). Germline loops: CDR1 SGHDT, CDR2 YYEEEE. The ends were cut back, 0 bases at V and 4 bases at J, with 9 bases in the middle. This CDR3 has 14 amino acids. The CDR3 coding sequence is TGTGCCAGCAGCTTGGTAGGACTTCCAGATACGCAGTATTTT. Its translation: CASSLVGLPDTQYF.

This clone was recorded only once. The chain is built from TRBV6-6 and TRBJ2-7; D gene ambiguous. The CDR3 consists of 14 residues. V was clipped by 5 bases and J by 4 bases, with 15 bases between them. Germline V CDR1 and CDR2: MNHNY, SVGAGI (reference sequence). The CDR3 protein is CASSDPTREYEQYF. The DNA for the CDR3 is TGTGCCAGCAGTGATCCGACCCGAGAGTACGAGCAGTACTTC.

The chain recombines TRBV7-9 with TRBJ2-7; TRBD2 matches 8 bases. CDR1 is SEHNR and CDR2 is FQNEAQ in the germline V gene (reference sequence). Unmatched junction bases numbered 2, after V lost 2 bases and J lost 2 bases. The CDR3 is made up of 14 amino acids. This CDR3 is CASSLTSGPYEQYF. CDR3 DNA: TGTGCCAGCAGCTTAACTAGCGGCCCCTACGAGCAGTACTTC. Full variable domain (rest looked up from reference TRBV7-9 and TRBJ2-7): DTGVSQNPRHKITKRGQNVTFRCDPISEHNRLYWYRQTLGQGPEFLTYFQNEAQLEKSRLLSDRFSAERPKGSFSTLEIQRTEQGDSAMYLCASSLTSGPYEQYFGPGTRLTVT.

The V gene is TRBV11-3, the J gene TRBJ2-1; no reliable D call. The length of the CDR3 is 13 residues. Germline-derived CDR1 and CDR2 are SGHNT and YENEEA. V was trimmed by 5 bases and J by 3 bases, leaving 8 bases between them. The CDR3 region is CASSPQIYNEQFF. CDR3 sequence (DNA): TGTGCCAGCAGCCCACAAATCTACAATGAGCAGTTCTTC.

V and J are TRBV19 and TRBJ2-1, with TRBD1 as a possible D gene (6 bases). Trimming took off 5 bases at V and 0 bases at J, with 17 bases between the two ends. The CDR3 loop spans 17 amino acids. The germline CDR1 and CDR2 sequences are LNHDA and SQIVND (reference sequence). In nucleotides, the CDR3 is TGTGCCAGTAGTCCCCATCGACAGGCCAGCTCCTACAATGAGCAGTTCTTC. This gives the protein CASSPHRQASSYNEQFF.

The chain combines TRBV9 with TRBJ1-6; D gene uncertain. V was trimmed by 0 bases and J by 9 bases, leaving 16 bases between them. Germline CDR1 SGDLS, CDR2 YYNGEE. This CDR3 region has 16 residues. The CDR3 sequence is CASSVEGNTGRSPLHF. The DNA of the CDR3 is TGTGCCAGCAGCGTAGAAGGGAACACCGGGCGTTCACCCCTCCACTTT.

The rearrangement links TRBV5-1 to TRBJ1-4; maybe TRBD1 (5 bases). This CDR3 comprises 15 residues. Germline-derived CDR1 and CDR2 are SGHRS and YFSETQ. V was pared by 1 base and J by 8 bases, with 15 bases between. The CDR3 nucleotides read TGCGCCAGCAGCTTGATCCCCGGGGGAAGAGAAAAACTGTTTTTT. Encoded protein: CASSLIPGGREKLFF.

There are a few counts of this clone. This rearrangement joins TRBV6-5 to TRBJ2-1, with D maybe TRBD2 (5 bases). The V gene lost 6 bases and the J gene lost 2 bases, with 14 bases spanning the gap. This CDR3 has 15 residues. The germline gives CDR1 MNHEY, CDR2 SVGAGI. The CDR3 here is CASSLSAGPYNEQFF. In nucleotides, the CDR3 is TGTGCCAGCAGCCTAAGTGCGGGCCCCTACAATGAGCAGTTCTTC.

This sequence joins TRBV7-8 and TRBJ2-2; 7 nucleotides agree with TRBD1. After removal of 1 base from V and 0 bases from J, the junction contained 2 bases not matched to a gene. CDR1 is SGHVS, CDR2 FQNEAQ, per germline. CDR3 length: 16 amino acids. CDR3 sequence: CASSLVGTANTGELFF. The CDR3 coding sequence is TGTGCCAGCAGCTTAGTCGGGACAGCGAACACCGGGGAGCTGTTTTTT.

This chain links TRBV11-2 with TRBJ2-1, with D perhaps matching TRBD2 (5 bases). CDR3 length: 14 amino acids. Germline V gene lookup returns CDR1 SGHAT and CDR2 FQNNGV. Deletions cut 3 bases from V and 2 bases from J, with 8 bases between. DNA of the CDR3: TGTGCCAGCAGCTTGGGAGTTGCCTACAATGAGCAGTTCTTC. It is translated as CASSLGVAYNEQFF. Full variable domain (missing parts from reference TRBV11-2 and TRBJ2-1): EAGVAQSPRYKIIEKRQSVAFWCNPISGHATLYWYQQILGQGPKLLIQFQNNGVVDDSQLPKDRFSAERLKGVDSTLKIQPAKLEDSAVYLCASSLGVAYNEQFFGPGTRLTVL.

This clone was counted a few times. This sequence joins TRBV6-1 and TRBJ2-2; 8 bases fit TRBD1. V gave up 8 bases and J gave up 1 base; unmatched junction bases: 3. The CDR3 is made up of 14 amino acids. The germline gives CDR1 MNHNS, CDR2 SASEGT. The CDR3, as DNA: TGTGCCAGCCTGGGGACAGGGAACACCGGGGAGCTGTTTTTT. This gives the protein CASLGTGNTGELFF.

This clone was detected once. The chain has TRBV11-1 and TRBJ2-1; perhaps D is TRBD1 or TRBD2 (5 bases each). Germline V gives CDR1 SGHAT, CDR2 FQDESV (reference sequence). The CDR3 loop spans 13 amino acids. With 3 bases removed from V and 9 bases from J, the gap between germline ends came to 12 bases. CDR3 nucleotide sequence: TGTGCCAGCAGCTTTCGGGGCAATAGTGAGCAGTTCTTC. This sequence encodes CASSFRGNSEQFF.

This clone is large (0.1 to 1%) by share. This chain links TRBV7-9 with TRBJ2-2; 10 bases are shared with TRBD2. Losses at the gene ends were 4 bases for V and 4 bases for J; bases not matched to a gene: 3. The CDR3 consists of 15 residues. Germline V gene sequence: CDR1 SEHNR, CDR2 FQNEAQ (reference sequence). As DNA, the CDR3 is TGTGCCAGCAGCTCCCTAGCGGGAGTCACCGGGGAGCTGTTTTTT. Its translation is CASSSLAGVTGELFF.

The gene calls are TRBV7-6 and TRBJ2-1; 9 nucleotides align to TRBD1. Germline loops: CDR1 SGHVS, CDR2 FNYEAQ. This CDR3 region has 18 residues. The junction had 14 bases not matched to a gene; V was cut back by 2 bases and J by 6 bases. CDR3 sequence reads: CASSLLGQGSLPANEQFF. Here the CDR3 DNA reads TGTGCCAGCAGCTTACTGGGACAGGGTTCCCTTCCCGCCAATGAGCAGTTCTTC. Full variable domain (rest looked up from reference TRBV7-6 and TRBJ2-1): GAGVSQSPRYKVTKRGQDVALRCDPISGHVSLYWYRQALGQGPEFLTYFNYEAQQDKSGLPNDRFSAERPEGSISTLTIQRTEQRDSAMYRCASSLLGQGSLPANEQFFGPGTRLTVL.

The chain recombines TRBV29-1 with TRBJ2-2; no definite D call. CDR1 and CDR2 from the germline V gene are SQVTM and ANQGSEA. Trimming removed 6 bases from V and 5 bases from J, with 10 bases in between. The CDR3 is made up of 12 amino acids. In DNA form, the CDR3 reads TGCAGCGTACCCGACCAAACCGGGGAGCTGTTTTTT. This codes for CSVPDQTGELFF.

The gene calls are TRBV18 and TRBJ1-4, with a possible D match to TRBD1 (6 bases). This CDR3 has 16 residues. CDR1 KGHSH and CDR2 LQKENI come from the germline V gene. V lost 3 bases to trimming and J lost 2 bases, with 13 bases between them. The CDR3 bases are TGTGCCAGCTCACCTGGACAGATCGGTACTAATGAAAAACTGTTTTTT. Translating gives CASSPGQIGTNEKLFF.

This clone was counted only a few times. This chain connects TRBV11-3 to TRBJ1-5; D gene ambiguous. The CDR3 is 13 residues long. The germline gives CDR1 SGHNT, CDR2 YENEEA. Deletions cut 3 bases from V and 5 bases from J, with 8 bases between. The CDR3 here is CASSFTRDQPQHF. CDR3 DNA: TGTGCCAGCAGCTTTACACGCGATCAGCCCCAGCATTTT.

The chain combines TRBV14 with TRBJ2-5; D may match TRBD1 or TRBD2 (6 bases each). The CDR3 has 14 residues. Germline assignment: CDR1 SGHDN and CDR2 FVKESK. Trimming shortened V by 4 bases and J by 5 bases, and 14 bases separated the two germline ends. The CDR3 DNA is TGTGCCAGCAGCCCACTCCGGGGGCGGGAGACCCAGTACTTC. It codes for CASSPLRGRETQYF.

The V and J genes are TRBV11-3 and TRBJ2-7; D is possibly TRBD1 (5 bases). Germline CDR1 and CDR2: SGHNT and YENEEA. V shed 5 bases and J shed 6 bases, with 11 bases lying between them. The CDR3 is made up of 12 amino acids. In DNA, the CDR3 is TGTGCCAGCAGCCCAGACAGTGGCGAGCAGTACTTC. Translating gives CASSPDSGEQYF.